In this sample, the clone carrying this T cell receptor beta chain turned up once. The antigen is not known. Sequencing used cDNA as its template, made by extracting RNA and reverse transcribing it. Some clones are missing from TCRdb's copy, which holds only in-frame ones; the method was immunoSEQ multiplex PCR. In the table there are 35,000 to 45,000 clones, roughly 90% of which are singletons. These data belong to a study of CD8+ T cells in alopecia areata. Looking at the study overall: The drug, oral tofacitinib, was given to treated patients at 5 to 10 mg twice daily.

CDR3 length equals 16 residues. Germline V gene lookup returns CDR1 LNHDA and CDR2 SQIVND (reference sequence). The ends lost 2 bases at V and 2 bases at J; junction bases unmatched: 6. Overall study findings and caveats: Compared with normal scalp, lesional scalp had higher clonality and more expanded CD8+ clones. TCR sharing was clearer in mice than between patients, perhaps partly owing to patient HLA diversity.

Treatment meaning: oral pan-JAK inhibitor, 5-10 mg twice daily. PBMCs, the starting material, were the source of sorted CD4+ and CD8+ T cells. The chain employs TRBV19 and TRBJ2-5, with 9 bases fitting TRBD2. The clonotype comes from a human donor with alopecia areata. This material consisted of CD8+ T cells sorted from blood, taken at week 24, from a patient treated with tofacitinib. CDR3 region: CASSIFERGAQETQYF. In DNA form, the CDR3 reads TGTGCCAGTAGTATATTCGAGCGGGGGGCACAAGAGACCCAGTACTTC.